The following is a T cell receptor beta chain sequence with its context. Its antigen remains undetermined. Per-nucleotide qualities are absent, and no much larger clonotype sits a single base away. Whole blood was collected in K2EDTA tubes by collaborating institutions according to the institutions' own protocols. For TCRbeta analysis, collaborators shipped samples in one of three forms: frozen whole blood, isolated PBMCs, or DNA extracted from either of those sample types. TCRbeta CDR3 regions were amplified from genomic DNA by means of the immunoSEQ Assay, a bias-controlled multiplex PCR. The published analysis was carried out like this. Within the assay, amplification of reference gene primers was used to estimate how many nucleated cells each sample contained. Sequence reads were collapsed and filtered to measure the absolute abundance of every unique TCRbeta CDR3 rearrangement. For each sample, productive Simpson clonality was calculated as the square root of Simpson's diversity index across productive rearrangements. Sourced from immuneACCESS, this table was stored by TCRdb with only in-frame sequences that have V and J called. A share of the clones is absent; for the studies checked, an unresolved V gene accounts for under half, and the remainder has no known explanation. V and J calls and clone size follow that table, whereas D and trimming were derived from the DNA. This sample holds about 75,000 clones; roughly nine tenths were observed only once. The ten largest make up about 2.7% of the sample.

These data belong to a study of blood T cell repertoires in COVID-19 (dated by TCRdb to the early 2020s). Looking at the study overall: Samples from collaborators originated in the United States, Italy and Spain and spanned both the acute and convalescent phases of COVID-19. The material from the prospective study consisted of cDNA or gDNA derived from T cells, B-cell-depleted T cells, or PBMCs. Sample metadata almost always included a de-identified subject ID, COVID-19 status, age in years and sex. The samples were drawn from two sources: the first 160 participants of the ongoing ImmuneRACE study, and 950 to 1,500 subjects contributed by 6 global collaborators. The repertoires were released in a freely available public database meant as a resource for research on the immune response to SARS-CoV-2. HLA class I and class II types, where available, came from metadata supplied by the sample provider rather than from assay-based typing. Subjects who had been exposed to COVID-19, were actively infected with it, or had recovered from it provided the deeply sampled blood TCRbeta repertoires that made up the dataset. Results the study describes overall, beyond this receptor: Clinical and demographic metadata were provided uncurated, with the amount varying by source and participant.

The CDR3 contains 13 residues, cysteine and phenylalanine counted. Just the 39-base CDR3 DNA is kept, in frame starting at base 1. Via the germline V gene, CDR1 is SGHVS and CDR2 FNYEAQ. V lost 5 bases and J lost 5 bases, and the count of bases not matched to a germline gene is 4. The receptor's source is a human donor in a cohort sampled during active COVID-19. This chain joins TRBV7-6 to TRBJ2-3, and TRBD2 aligns with 7 junction nucleotides. Sequences were obtained from peripheral blood. CDR3 loop: CASSNGLVDTQYF. The nucleotides read TGTGCCAGCAGCAACGGACTAGTAGATACGCAGTATTTT.